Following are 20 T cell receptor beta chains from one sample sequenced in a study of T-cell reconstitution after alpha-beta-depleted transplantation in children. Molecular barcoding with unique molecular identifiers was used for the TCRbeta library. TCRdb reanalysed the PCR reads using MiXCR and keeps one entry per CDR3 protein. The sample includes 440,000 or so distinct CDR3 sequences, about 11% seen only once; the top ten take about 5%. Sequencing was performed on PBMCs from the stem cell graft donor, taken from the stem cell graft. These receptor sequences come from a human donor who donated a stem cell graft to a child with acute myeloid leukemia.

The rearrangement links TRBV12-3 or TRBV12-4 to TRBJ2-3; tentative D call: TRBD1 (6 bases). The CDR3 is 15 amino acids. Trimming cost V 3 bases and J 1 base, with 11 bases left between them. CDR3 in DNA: TGTGCCAGCAGTTTTGTACAGGGCGGCACAGATACGCAGTATTTT. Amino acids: CASSFVQGGTDTQYF.

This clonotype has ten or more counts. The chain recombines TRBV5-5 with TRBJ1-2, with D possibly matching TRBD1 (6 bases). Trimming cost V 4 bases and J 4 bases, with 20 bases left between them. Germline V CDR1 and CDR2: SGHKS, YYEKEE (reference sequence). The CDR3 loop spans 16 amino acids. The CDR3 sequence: CASSKLEGDASYGYTF. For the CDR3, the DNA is TGTGCCAGCAGCAAACTTGAGGGGGACGCGTCCTATGGCTACACCTTC.

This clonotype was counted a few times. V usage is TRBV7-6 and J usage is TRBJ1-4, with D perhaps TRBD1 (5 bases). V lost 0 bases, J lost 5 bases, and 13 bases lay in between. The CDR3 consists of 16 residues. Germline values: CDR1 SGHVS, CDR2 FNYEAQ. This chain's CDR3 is CASSLALRGWNEKLFF. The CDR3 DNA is TGTGCCAGCAGCTTAGCGCTTCGGGGGTGGAATGAAAAACTGTTTTTT.

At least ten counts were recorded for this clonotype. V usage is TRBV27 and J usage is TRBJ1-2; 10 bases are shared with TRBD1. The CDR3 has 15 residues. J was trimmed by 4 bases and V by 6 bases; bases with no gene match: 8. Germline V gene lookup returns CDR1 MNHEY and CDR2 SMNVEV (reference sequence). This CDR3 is CASRGTGAVGYGYTF. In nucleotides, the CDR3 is TGTGCCAGCAGGGGGACAGGGGCGGTCGGCTATGGCTACACCTTC.

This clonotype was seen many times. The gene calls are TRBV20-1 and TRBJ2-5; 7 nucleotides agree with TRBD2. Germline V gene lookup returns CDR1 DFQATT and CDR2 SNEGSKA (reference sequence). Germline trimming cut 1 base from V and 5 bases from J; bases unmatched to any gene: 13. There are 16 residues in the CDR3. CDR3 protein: CSARVGGRAFGETQYF. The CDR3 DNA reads TGCAGTGCTAGAGTAGGTGGGAGGGCCTTCGGGGAGACCCAGTACTTC.

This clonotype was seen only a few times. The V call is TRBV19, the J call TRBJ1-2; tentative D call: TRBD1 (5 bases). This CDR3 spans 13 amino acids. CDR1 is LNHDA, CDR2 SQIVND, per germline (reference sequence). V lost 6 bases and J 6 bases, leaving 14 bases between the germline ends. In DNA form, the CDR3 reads TGTGCCAGTAGGATCGCCGGGACGGATGGCTACACCTTC. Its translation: CASRIAGTDGYTF.

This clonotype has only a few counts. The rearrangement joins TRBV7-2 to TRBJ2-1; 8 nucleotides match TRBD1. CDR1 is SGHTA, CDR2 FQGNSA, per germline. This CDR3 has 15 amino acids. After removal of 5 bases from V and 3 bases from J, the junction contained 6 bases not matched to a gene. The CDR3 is CASSQRQGSYNEQFF. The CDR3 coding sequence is TGTGCCAGCAGCCAAAGACAGGGGAGCTACAATGAGCAGTTCTTC.

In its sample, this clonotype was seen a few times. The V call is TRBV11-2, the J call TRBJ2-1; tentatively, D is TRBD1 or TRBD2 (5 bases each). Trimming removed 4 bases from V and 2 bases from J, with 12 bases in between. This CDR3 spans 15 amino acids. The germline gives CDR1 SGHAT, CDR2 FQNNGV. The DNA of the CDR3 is TGTGCCAGCAGCTGGGGACCGGGCCCCTACAATGAGCAGTTCTTC. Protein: CASSWGPGPYNEQFF.

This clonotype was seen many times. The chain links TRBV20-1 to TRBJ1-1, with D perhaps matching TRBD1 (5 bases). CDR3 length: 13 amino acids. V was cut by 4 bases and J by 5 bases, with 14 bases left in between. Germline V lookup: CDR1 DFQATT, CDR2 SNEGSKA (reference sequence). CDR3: CSATRTKGTEAFF. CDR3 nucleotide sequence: TGCAGTGCTACAAGGACAAAGGGGACTGAAGCTTTCTTT.

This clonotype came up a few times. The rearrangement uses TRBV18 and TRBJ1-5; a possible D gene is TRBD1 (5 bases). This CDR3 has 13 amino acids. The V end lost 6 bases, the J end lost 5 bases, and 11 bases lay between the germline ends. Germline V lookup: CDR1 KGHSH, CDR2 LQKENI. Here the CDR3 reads CASSRGVDQPQHF. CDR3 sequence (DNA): TGTGCCAGCTCGAGAGGGGTGGATCAGCCCCAGCATTTT.

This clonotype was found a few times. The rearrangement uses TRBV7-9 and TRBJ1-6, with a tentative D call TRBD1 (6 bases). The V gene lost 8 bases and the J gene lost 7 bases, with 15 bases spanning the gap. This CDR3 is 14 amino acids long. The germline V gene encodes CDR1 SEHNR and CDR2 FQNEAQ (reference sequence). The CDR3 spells CASGPGTRNSPLHF. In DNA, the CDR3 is TGTGCCAGCGGCCCCGGGACAAGAAATTCACCCCTCCACTTT.

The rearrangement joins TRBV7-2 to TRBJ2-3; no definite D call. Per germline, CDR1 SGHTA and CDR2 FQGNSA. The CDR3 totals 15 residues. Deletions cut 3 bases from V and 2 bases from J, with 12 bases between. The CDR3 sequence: CASSFSETYTDTQYF. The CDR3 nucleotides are TGTGCCAGCAGCTTTAGTGAAACCTACACAGATACGCAGTATTTT.

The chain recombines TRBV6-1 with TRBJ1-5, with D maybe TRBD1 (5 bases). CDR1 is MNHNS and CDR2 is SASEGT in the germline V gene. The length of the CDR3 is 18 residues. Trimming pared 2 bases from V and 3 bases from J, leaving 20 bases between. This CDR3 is CASSEKAGGGRSNQPQHF. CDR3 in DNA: TGTGCCAGCAGTGAAAAGGCGGGCGGGGGTCGGTCCAATCAGCCCCAGCATTTT.

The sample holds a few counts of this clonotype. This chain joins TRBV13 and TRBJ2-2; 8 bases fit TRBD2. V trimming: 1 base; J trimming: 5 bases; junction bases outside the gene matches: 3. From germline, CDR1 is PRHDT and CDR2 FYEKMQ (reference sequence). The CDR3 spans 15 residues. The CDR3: CASSLEAGATGELFF. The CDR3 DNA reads TGTGCCAGCAGCTTAGAAGCGGGAGCGACCGGGGAGCTGTTTTTT.

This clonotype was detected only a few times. The chain's CDR3 is CASSLVPPGEGDQPQHF. DNA of the CDR3: TGTGCCAGCAGTTTAGTCCCCCCGGGGGAAGGGGATCAGCCCCAGCATTTT. The genes are TRBV27 and TRBJ1-5; D may be TRBD1 (5 bases). The CDR3 is 17 amino acids. Germline V lookup: CDR1 MNHEY, CDR2 SMNVEV (reference sequence). The V and J ends lost 2 bases and 5 bases respectively, with 19 bases between them.

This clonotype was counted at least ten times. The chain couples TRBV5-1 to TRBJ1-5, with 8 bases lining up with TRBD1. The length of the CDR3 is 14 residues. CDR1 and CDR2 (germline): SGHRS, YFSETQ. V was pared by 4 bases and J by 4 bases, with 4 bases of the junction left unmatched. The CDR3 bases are TGCGCCAGCAGCCTCGGGACAGGTAATCAGCCCCAGCATTTT. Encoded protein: CASSLGTGNQPQHF.

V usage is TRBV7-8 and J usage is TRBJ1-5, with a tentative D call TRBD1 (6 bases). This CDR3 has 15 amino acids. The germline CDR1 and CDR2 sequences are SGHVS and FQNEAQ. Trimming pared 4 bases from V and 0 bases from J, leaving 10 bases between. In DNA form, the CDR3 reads TGTGCCAGCAGCTCAGGGGCGTATAGCAATCAGCCCCAGCATTTT. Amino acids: CASSSGAYSNQPQHF.

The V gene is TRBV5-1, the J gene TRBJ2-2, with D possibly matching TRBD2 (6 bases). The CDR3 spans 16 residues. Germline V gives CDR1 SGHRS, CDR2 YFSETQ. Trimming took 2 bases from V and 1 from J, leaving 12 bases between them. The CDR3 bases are TGCGCCAGCAGCTTACGGGGGATGGGGAACACCGGGGAGCTGTTTTTT. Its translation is CASSLRGMGNTGELFF.

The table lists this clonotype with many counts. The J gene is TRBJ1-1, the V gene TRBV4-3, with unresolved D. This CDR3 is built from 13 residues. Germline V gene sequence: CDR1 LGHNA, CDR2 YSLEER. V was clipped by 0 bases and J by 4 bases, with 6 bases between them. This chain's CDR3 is CASSQEGFTEAFF. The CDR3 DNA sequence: TGCGCCAGCAGCCAAGAGGGGTTCACTGAAGCTTTCTTT.

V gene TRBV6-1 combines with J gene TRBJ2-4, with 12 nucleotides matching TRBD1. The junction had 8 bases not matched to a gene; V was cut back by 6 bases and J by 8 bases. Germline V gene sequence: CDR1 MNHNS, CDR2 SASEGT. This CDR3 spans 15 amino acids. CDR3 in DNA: TGTGCCAGCAGAGCGCCGGGACAGGGGGCTCACATTCAGTACTTC. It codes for CASRAPGQGAHIQYF.